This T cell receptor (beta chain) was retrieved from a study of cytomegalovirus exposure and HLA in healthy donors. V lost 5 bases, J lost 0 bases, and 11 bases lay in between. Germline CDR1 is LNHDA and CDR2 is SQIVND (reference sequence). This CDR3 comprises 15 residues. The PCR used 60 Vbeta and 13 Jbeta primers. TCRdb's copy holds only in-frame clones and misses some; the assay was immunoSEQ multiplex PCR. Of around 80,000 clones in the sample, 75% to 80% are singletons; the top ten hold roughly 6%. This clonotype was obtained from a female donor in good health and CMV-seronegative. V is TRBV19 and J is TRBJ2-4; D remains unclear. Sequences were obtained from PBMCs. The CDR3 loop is CASSDNLRAKNIQYF. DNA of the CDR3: TGTGCCAGTAGTGATAACTTGCGAGCCAAAAACATTCAGTACTTC.